One and the same sample provided the 19 T cell receptor beta chains below, sequenced in a study of CD8+ T cells in alopecia areata. RNA was extracted and reverse transcribed into cDNA as the sequencing template. The table came from immunoSEQ multiplex PCR; TCRdb's copy has only in-frame clones and leaves some out. The table records 150,000 to 200,000 clones, roughly three fifths of them present only once. Stated treatment: oral pan-JAK inhibitor, 5-10 mg twice daily. Sequencing used CD4+ T cells sorted from blood, obtained at week 49, from a patient treated with tofacitinib. The receptors here all came from a human donor with alopecia areata.

The V gene is TRBV29-1, the J gene TRBJ1-1, with unresolved D. Germline CDR1 and CDR2: SQVTM and ANQGSEA. CDR3 length equals 10 residues. V was cut by 6 bases and J by 4 bases, with 6 bases left in between. CDR3 sequence reads: CSVGITEAFF. The CDR3 nucleotides are TGCAGCGTCGGAATCACTGAAGCTTTCTTT.

J is TRBJ2-5 and V is TRBV5-1, with D perhaps given as TRBD1 or TRBD2 (5 bases each). This CDR3 region has 14 residues. Germline-derived CDR1 and CDR2 are SGHRS and YFSETQ. V lost 5 bases, J lost 1 base, and 12 bases lay in between. This CDR3 is CASRWDVPQETQYF. The DNA for the CDR3 is TGCGCCAGCAGGTGGGACGTGCCCCAAGAGACCCAGTACTTC.

In its sample, this clone was seen a few times. This sequence joins TRBV4-3 and TRBJ2-1; 10 bases align to TRBD2. The CDR3 is 17 residues long. The V and J ends lost 1 base and 0 bases, in that order; junction bases with no gene match: 3. Per the germline V gene, CDR1 is LGHNA and CDR2 is YSLEER. CDR3 coding DNA: TGCGCCAGCAGCCAAGCACTAGCGGGGAGCTCCTACAATGAGCAGTTCTTC. This translates into CASSQALAGSSYNEQFF.

The V call is TRBV15, the J call TRBJ2-7; D may be TRBD1 or TRBD2 (5 bases each). With 0 bases removed from V and 3 bases from J, the gap between germline ends came to 21 bases. The CDR3 covers 18 residues. Germline values: CDR1 LNHNV, CDR2 YYDKDF (reference sequence). In nucleotides, the CDR3 is TGTGCCACCAGCAGAGATTGGATAGGGCCGGGACCGAGCTACGAGCAGTACTTC. Its translation is CATSRDWIGPGPSYEQYF.

To note about this clone: This same CDR3 is encoded by further DNA sequences in the sample. This chain links TRBV25-1 with TRBJ1-2, with D maybe TRBD1 (6 bases). The length of the CDR3 is 12 residues. The V end lost 3 bases, the J end lost 5 bases, and 7 bases lay between the germline ends. CDR1 and CDR2 (germline): MGHDK, SYGVNS. CDR3 protein: CASSDRGYGYTF. The CDR3 DNA follows: TGTGCCAGCAGTGACAGGGGATATGGCTACACCTTC.

The chain couples TRBV18 to TRBJ1-2; 10 bases line up with TRBD1. Germline values: CDR1 KGHSH, CDR2 LQKENI. The CDR3 is made up of 14 amino acids. Trimming took 2 bases from V and 6 from J; bases not matched to a gene: 3. The CDR3, as DNA: TGTGCCAGCTCACCATCAGGGACAGGGGATGGCTACACCTTC. Translation gives CASSPSGTGDGYTF.

This clone was counted only a few times. The V call is TRBV11-2, the J call TRBJ2-3; possibly TRBD1 for D (5 bases). With 4 bases removed from V and 0 bases from J, the gap between germline ends came to 11 bases. Germline V gene data show CDR1 as SGHAT and CDR2 as FQNNGV. The CDR3 length is 15 residues. CDR3 residues: CASSSTGYSTDTQYF. The CDR3 DNA follows: TGTGCCAGCAGCTCAACAGGTTATAGCACAGATACGCAGTATTTT.

This rearrangement joins TRBV7-6 to TRBJ2-7, with 7 bases identical to TRBD1. CDR1 and CDR2 from the germline V gene are SGHVS and FNYEAQ. After removal of 7 bases from V and 6 bases from J, the junction contained 12 bases not matched to a gene. There are 14 residues in the CDR3. The CDR3 sequence is CASMRDSLLGEQYF. In DNA, the CDR3 is TGTGCCAGCATGAGGGACAGCCTTTTGGGCGAGCAGTACTTC.

The chain combines TRBV5-6 with TRBJ1-5; D is perhaps TRBD1 (6 bases). The CDR3 contains 13 residues. CDR1 and CDR2 (germline): SGHDT, YYEEEE. The V end lost 8 bases, the J end lost 6 bases, and 15 bases lay between the germline ends. CDR3 sequence: CASSGQNGQPQHF. Written as DNA, the CDR3 is TGTGCCAGTAGTGGACAGAATGGTCAGCCCCAGCATTTT.

CDR3 region: CATSRDGVTEAFF. The CDR3 DNA is TGTGCCACCAGCAGAGATGGGGTCACTGAAGCTTTCTTT. The chain combines TRBV15 with TRBJ1-1; D is unresolved. The CDR3 sequence is 13 residues long. Germline V gives CDR1 LNHNV, CDR2 YYDKDF (reference sequence). Trimming took 0 bases from V and 4 from J, leaving 6 bases between them.

The chain is built from TRBV5-8 and TRBJ1-5; D uncertain. This CDR3 is 13 amino acids long. The V and J ends lost 1 base and 5 bases respectively, with 7 bases between them. Per germline, CDR1 SGHTS and CDR2 YDEGEE. The CDR3 sequence: CASSLISDQPQHF. The CDR3 DNA follows: TGTGCCAGCAGCTTGATTTCCGATCAGCCCCAGCATTTT.

This clone was seen more than once but under ten times. The J gene is TRBJ1-1, the V gene TRBV2; D perhaps matches TRBD1 (5 bases). CDR3 length: 15 residues. The germline V and J ends were trimmed by 4 bases and 5 bases, with 17 bases remaining between them. Germline assignment: CDR1 SNHLY and CDR2 FYNNEI. In DNA form, the CDR3 reads TGTGCCAGCAGTGTCGAGGGGACCCTTGGGACTGAAGCTTTCTTT. Translated: CASSVEGTLGTEAFF.

The V and J genes are TRBV6-1 and TRBJ2-5; no definite D call. Germline lookup yields CDR1 MNHNS and CDR2 SASEGT. The CDR3 is made up of 11 amino acids. V shed 3 bases and J shed 2 bases, with 1 base lying between them. The CDR3 loop is CASSEQETQYF. CDR3 nucleotide sequence: TGTGCCAGCAGTGAGCAAGAGACCCAGTACTTC.

Only one count was recorded for this clone. The gene calls are TRBV5-1 and TRBJ1-5; no reliable D call. Per germline, CDR1 SGHRS and CDR2 YFSETQ. V gave up 0 bases and J gave up 2 bases, with 12 bases separating them. This CDR3 spans 16 amino acids. The CDR3: CASSLGSLEGNQPQHF. The DNA of the CDR3 is TGCGCCAGCAGCTTGGGTTCCCTAGAGGGCAATCAGCCCCAGCATTTT.

In its sample, this clone was seen once. The J gene is TRBJ1-4, the V gene TRBV7-2; D unresolved. The CDR3 length is 13 residues. From germline, CDR1 is SGHTA and CDR2 FQGNSA. V lost 3 bases and J lost 8, with 10 bases in between. The DNA for the CDR3 is TGTGCCAGCAGCTTCGGACGGAGGGAAAAACTGTTTTTT. Residues: CASSFGRREKLFF.

The V and J genes are TRBV4-3 and TRBJ1-1; weak D call: TRBD1 (5 bases). The V end lost 1 base, the J end lost 6 bases, and 6 bases lay between the germline ends. CDR1 is LGHNA, CDR2 YSLEER, per germline. The CDR3 sequence is 12 residues long. CDR3 nucleotides: TGCGCCAGCAGCCAAGCGGGGGCTGAAGCTTTCTTT. Encoded protein: CASSQAGAEAFF.

This clone was observed once. The gene calls are TRBV18 and TRBJ1-2, with TRBD1 as a possible D gene (6 bases). CDR3 length equals 14 residues. Germline values: CDR1 KGHSH, CDR2 LQKENI. Trimming removed 3 bases from V and 5 bases from J, with 13 bases in between. CDR3 residues: CASSPDGGLYGYTF. In DNA form, the CDR3 reads TGTGCCAGCTCACCCGACGGGGGCCTTTATGGCTACACCTTC.

The chain uses TRBV30 and TRBJ1-1; 12 bases agree with TRBD1. The J segment lost 6 bases and the V segment lost 5 bases, leaving 7 bases of the junction unmatched. Germline CDR1 is GTSNPN and CDR2 is SVGIG (reference sequence). There are 14 residues in the CDR3. The CDR3 loop is CAWGAGTGGSEAFF. The CDR3 coding sequence is TGTGCCTGGGGAGCCGGGACAGGGGGCTCTGAAGCTTTCTTT.

With regard to this clone: Possible read error: a much larger clone is one base away. Other DNA variants within this sample encode the same CDR3. This chain joins TRBV5-6 and TRBJ2-7; D remains unclear. CDR1 is SGHDT and CDR2 is YYEEEE in the germline V gene. V lost 2 bases, J lost 6 bases, and 6 bases lay in between. This CDR3 is built from 11 residues. The CDR3 DNA reads TGTGCCAGCAGCTTTGCCCGCGAGCAGTACTTC. This gives the protein CASSFAREQYF.